A selection of T cell receptor beta chains follows, all from one sample in a study of shared clonotypes between healthy human individuals. Assay: immunoSEQ multiplex PCR; the TCRdb copy retains only in-frame clones and omits some. The sample lists approximately 2.3 million clones, just over 90% occurring once. Sequenced sample: naive CD4+ T cells from PBMCs. These receptors were obtained from a man younger than 35 in good health. Some clones in this sample may be carry-over from other donors' samples. CDR3s include the opening cysteine and the closing phenylalanine or tryptophan. D genes are given only for firm matches. Clone size appears in some rows only: once, few, many, or a class for an expanded clone.

J	length	size	V	D	DNA	CDR3
TRBJ2-5	14	once	TRBV7-2	.	TGTGCCAGCAGCTTAGTTGCTGCTAGCGAGACCCAGTACTTC	CASSLVAASETQYF
TRBJ2-3	13	.	TRBV7-3	.	TGTGCCAGCAGCTTAATTGTCTCAGATACGCAGTATTTT	CASSLIVSDTQYF
TRBJ1-3	16	.	TRBV27	.	TGTGCCAGCAGTTCCAGGGACGGGGGCTCTGGAAACACCATATATTTT	CASSSRDGGSGNTIYF
TRBJ1-3	13	.	TRBV25-1	.	TGTGCCAGCAGTGAGACCGCTGGAAACACCATATATTTT	CASSETAGNTIYF
TRBJ2-7	14	.	TRBV5-1	TRBD2	TGCGCCAGCAGCATAGGGACTAGATCCTACGAGCAGTACTTC	CASSIGTRSYEQYF
TRBJ2-7	14	once	TRBV28	TRBD1	TGTGCCACCAACAGACAGGGGGGGACGGTCGAGCAGTACTTC	CATNRQGGTVEQYF
TRBJ1-2	13	.	TRBV28	TRBD1	TGTGCCAGCAGTTTAGTTGACAGGGAAGGAATGGCCTTC	CASSLVDREGMAF
TRBJ2-7	14	.	TRBV25-1	TRBD1	TGTGCCAGCAGCGCGACAGGGGGCCGCTACGAGCAGTACTTC	CASSATGGRYEQYF
TRBJ1-2	16	.	TRBV11-1	.	TGTGCCAGCAGCCCCTCAGGAAGGCGGGCGGACGCTGGCTACACCTTC	CASSPSGRRADAGYTF
TRBJ2-3	16	.	TRBV7-9	TRBD2	TGTGCCAGCAGCTTAGGGGCTAGCGGGGACACAGATACGCAGTATTTT	CASSLGASGDTDTQYF
TRBJ1-5	17	.	TRBV18	.	TGTGCCAGCTCACCCTTACCAAACACTGGGGGGGGGCAGCCCCAGCATTTT	CASSPLPNTGGGQPQHF
TRBJ2-7	11	.	TRBV2	.	TGTGCCAGCAGTGAATACGACGAGCAGTACTTC	CASSEYDEQYF
TRBJ2-7	12	once	TRBV4-1	.	TGCGCCAGCAGCCCCGCCTCGGGGGTGCAGTACTTC	CASSPASGVQYF
TRBJ2-5	18	.	TRBV23-1	.	TGCGCCAGCAGTCGTCCTCACAGGACCCTGAAACCCGCAGAGACCCAGTACTTC	CASSRPHRTLKPAETQYF
TRBJ1-1	15	once	TRBV7-2	TRBD1	TGTGCCAGCAGTCCTCAGGGGGCCCGGAAGACTGAAGCTTTCTTT	CASSPQGARKTEAFF
TRBJ1-5	14	.	TRBV6-6	TRBD1	TGTGCCAGCAGTTACACGACAGGGAATCAGCCCCAGCATTTT	CASSYTTGNQPQHF
TRBJ1-1	16	.	TRBV25-1	TRBD1	TGTGCCAGCAGTCCCAAGGCTGGGACAGAGAACACTGAAGCTTTCTTT	CASSPKAGTENTEAFF
TRBJ1-3	14	.	TRBV28	.	TGTGCCACTCATGTTCCGGGGACAGGAAACACCATATATTTT	CATHVPGTGNTIYF
TRBJ1-4	18	.	TRBV28	.	TGTGCCAGCAGTTTACTCCGGGACATCCTTCGTATCCGTGAAAAACTGTTTTTT	CASSLLRDILRIREKLFF
TRBJ1-5	12	.	TRBV5-5	.	TGTGCCAGCAGCTTGTCGGGTCAGCCCCAGCATTTT	CASSLSGQPQHF
TRBJ1-2	16	few	TRBV14	TRBD1	TGTGCCAGCAGCCGCGGGTTCAACAGGGGGCTTTGGGGCTACACCTTC	CASSRGFNRGLWGYTF
TRBJ2-5	14	.	TRBV5-5	.	TGTGCCAGCAGCTGGGGGAGTAATCAAGAGACCCAGTACTTC	CASSWGSNQETQYF
TRBJ2-7	13	.	TRBV6-5	TRBD1	TGTGCCAGCAGATGGACAGGGGGTAACGAGCAGTACTTC	CASRWTGGNEQYF
TRBJ2-7	16	.	TRBV7-3	.	TGTGCCAGCAGCTTAAGGGCGGCCTATTCATCCAACGAGCAGTACTTC	CASSLRAAYSSNEQYF